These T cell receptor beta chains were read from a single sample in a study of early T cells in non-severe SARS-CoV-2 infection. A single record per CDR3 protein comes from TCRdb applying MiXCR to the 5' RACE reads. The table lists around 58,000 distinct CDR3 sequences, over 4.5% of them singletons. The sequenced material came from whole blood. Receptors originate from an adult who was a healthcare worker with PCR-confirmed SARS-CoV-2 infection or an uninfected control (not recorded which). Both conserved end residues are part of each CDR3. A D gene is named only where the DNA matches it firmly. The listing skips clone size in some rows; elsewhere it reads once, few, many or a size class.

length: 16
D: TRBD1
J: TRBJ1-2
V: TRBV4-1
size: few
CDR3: CASSPTGAPRTYGYTF
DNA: TGCGCCAGCAGCCCGACAGGGGCCCCCCGGACGTATGGCTACACCTTC

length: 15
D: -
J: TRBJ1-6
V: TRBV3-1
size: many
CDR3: CASSQGRTANSPLHF
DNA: TGTGCCAGCAGCCAAGGAAGGACGGCAAATTCACCCCTCCACTTT

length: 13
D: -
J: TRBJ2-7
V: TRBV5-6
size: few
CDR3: CASSPQGPYEQYF
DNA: TGTGCCAGCAGCCCTCAGGGCCCCTACGAGCAGTACTTC

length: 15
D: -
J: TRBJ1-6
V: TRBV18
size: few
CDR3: CASSPVRGRNSPLHF
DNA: TGTGCCAGCTCACCAGTGAGGGGCCGGAATTCACCCCTCCACTTT

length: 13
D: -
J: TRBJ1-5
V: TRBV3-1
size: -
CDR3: CASSQDLFQPQHF
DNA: TGTGCCAGCAGCCAAGATTTATTTCAGCCCCAGCATTTT

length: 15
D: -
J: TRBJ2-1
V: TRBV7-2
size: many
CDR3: CASRSPQSSYNEQFF
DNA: TGTGCCAGCAGATCCCCCCAGAGCTCCTACAATGAGCAGTTCTTC

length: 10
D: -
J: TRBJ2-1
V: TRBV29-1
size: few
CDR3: CSVEFGEQFF
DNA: TGCAGCGTTGAATTTGGGGAGCAGTTCTTC

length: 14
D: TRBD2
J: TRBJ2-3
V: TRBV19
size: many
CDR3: CASSSGTTTDTQYF
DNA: TGTGCCAGTAGTAGCGGGACTACTACAGATACGCAGTATTTT

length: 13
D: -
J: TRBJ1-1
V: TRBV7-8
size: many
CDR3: CASIDIMNTEAFF
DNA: TGTGCCAGCATCGATATCATGAACACTGAAGCTTTCTTT

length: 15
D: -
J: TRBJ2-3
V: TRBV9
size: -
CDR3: CASSRVAASTDTQYF
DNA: TGTGCCAGCAGCCGCGTGGCAGCTAGCACAGATACGCAGTATTTT

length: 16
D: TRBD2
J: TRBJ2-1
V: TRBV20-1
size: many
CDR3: CSARVGLAWPYNEQFF
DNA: TGCAGTGCTAGAGTCGGACTAGCCTGGCCCTACAATGAGCAGTTCTTC

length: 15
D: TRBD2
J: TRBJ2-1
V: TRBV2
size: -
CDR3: CASRALAASYNEQFF
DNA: TGTGCCAGCAGAGCCCTAGCGGCCTCCTACAATGAGCAGTTCTTC

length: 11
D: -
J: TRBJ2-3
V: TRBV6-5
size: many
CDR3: CATAATDTQYF
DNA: TGTGCCACAGCCGCCACAGATACGCAGTATTTT

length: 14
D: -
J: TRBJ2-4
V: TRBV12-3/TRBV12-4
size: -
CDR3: CASSLVSSENIQYF
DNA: TGTGCCAGCAGTTTGGTCAGCTCGGAAAACATTCAGTACTTC

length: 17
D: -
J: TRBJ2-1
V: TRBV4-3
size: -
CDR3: CASSQGPGGTSDNEQFF
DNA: TGCGCCAGCAGCCAAGGCCCCGGCGGGACGAGCGACAATGAGCAGTTCTTC

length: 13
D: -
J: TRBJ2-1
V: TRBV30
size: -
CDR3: CAWSKGQYNEQFF
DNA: TGTGCCTGGAGTAAAGGACAGTACAATGAGCAGTTCTTC

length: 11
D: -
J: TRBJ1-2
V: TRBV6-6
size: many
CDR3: CASRGAYGYTF
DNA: TGTGCCAGCAGGGGGGCCTATGGCTACACCTTC

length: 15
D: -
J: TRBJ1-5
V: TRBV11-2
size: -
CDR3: CASSLDYGGNQPQHF
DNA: TGTGCCAGCAGCCTCGACTACGGGGGCAATCAGCCCCAGCATTTT

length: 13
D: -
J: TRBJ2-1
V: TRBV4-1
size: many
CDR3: CASSQGFGDEQFF
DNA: TGCGCCAGCAGCCAAGGTTTCGGGGATGAGCAGTTCTTC

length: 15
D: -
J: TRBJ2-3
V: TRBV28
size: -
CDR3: CASTSSGSRGDTQYF
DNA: TGTGCCAGCACCAGTAGCGGGTCGAGGGGGGATACGCAGTATTTT

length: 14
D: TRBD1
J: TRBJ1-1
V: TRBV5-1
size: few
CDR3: CASSSRGQGPEAFF
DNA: TGCGCCAGCAGCTCCCGCGGACAGGGGCCTGAAGCTTTCTTT

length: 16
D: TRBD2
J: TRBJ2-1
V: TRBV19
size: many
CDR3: CASRGLAGASGPEQFF
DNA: TGTGCCAGTAGGGGACTAGCGGGGGCCTCGGGACCTGAGCAGTTCTTC